The 25 T cell receptor beta chains given below trace back to one sample, sequenced in a study of radiotherapy plus CTLA-4 blockade in lung cancer. TCRdb's table, derived via immunoSEQ multiplex PCR, lists solely in-frame clones and lacks some. There are under 110,000 clones in the sample; under 90% occur only once, and approximately 2.5% lies in the top ten. The source material was peripheral blood, sampled from a patient treated with radiotherapy plus ipilimumab. The receptors originated from a human donor with non-small cell lung cancer that progressed on radiotherapy plus ipilimumab. Some clones in this sample may be carry-over from other donors' samples.

This clone was counted a single time. The chain couples TRBV2 to TRBJ2-2; 10 bases match TRBD2. Per the germline V gene, CDR1 is SNHLY and CDR2 is FYNNEI. The CDR3 consists of 18 residues. V dropped 11 bases and J dropped 2; count of bases not matched to a gene: 17. The CDR3 nucleotides are TGTGCCTCCTACTGGGGGTCACTAGCGGGGAGAAACACCGGGGAGCTGTTTTTT. Translated, it gives CASYWGSLAGRNTGELFF. The full variable domain, its missing parts supplied by reference TRBV2 and TRBJ2-2, is EPEVTQTPSHQVTQMGQEVILRCVPISNHLYFYWYRQILGQKVEFLVSFYNNEISEKSEIFDDQFSVERPDGSNFTLKIRSTKLEDSAMYFCASYWGSLAGRNTGELFFGEGSRLTVL.

This clone was seen once. CDR3 bases: TGCGCCAGCAGCCAAGATAATAGGGGGACGCACAATGAGCAGTTCTTC. Its protein product is CASSQDNRGTHNEQFF. J is TRBJ2-1 and V is TRBV4-3; D possibly corresponds to TRBD1 (6 bases). The germline V gene encodes CDR1 LGHNA and CDR2 YSLEER. Between the trimmed V and J ends, which lost 0 bases and 5 bases, there was a span of 14 bases. The CDR3 length is 16 residues.

V is TRBV5-6 and J is TRBJ2-1; 8 bases agree with TRBD1. Germline CDR1 SGHDT, CDR2 YYEEEE. The CDR3 extends over 15 amino acids. V trimming: 4 bases; J trimming: 2 bases; junction bases outside the gene matches: 5. This chain's CDR3 is CASSMTGDTYNEQFF. In nucleotides, the CDR3 is TGTGCCAGCAGCATGACAGGGGACACCTACAATGAGCAGTTCTTC.

This clone was seen a single time. The V and J genes are TRBV2 and TRBJ1-6; D is unresolved. Trimming pared 7 bases from V and 7 bases from J, leaving 14 bases between. CDR1 is SNHLY and CDR2 is FYNNEI in the germline V gene. This CDR3 has 14 amino acids. The CDR3 protein is CASIPDGSNSPLHF. The CDR3 bases are TGTGCCAGCATCCCGGACGGATCCAATTCACCCCTCCACTTT.

The sample holds one count of this clone. This chain connects TRBV7-2 to TRBJ1-1; D ambiguous. This CDR3 has 13 amino acids. The V end lost 3 bases, the J end lost 3 bases, and 8 bases lay between the germline ends. The germline V gene encodes CDR1 SGHTA and CDR2 FQGNSA. CDR3 in amino acids: CASSLLGYTEAFF. The CDR3 DNA follows: TGTGCCAGCAGCTTGTTGGGGTACACTGAAGCTTTCTTT.

This chain connects TRBV6-5 to TRBJ1-3; 8 nucleotides agree with TRBD1. The CDR3 has 13 amino acids. CDR1 MNHEY and CDR2 SVGAGI come from the germline V gene. The V and J ends lost 11 bases and 2 bases, in that order; junction bases with no gene match: 5. The CDR3 sequence: CASRTGTGNTIYF. In nucleotides, the CDR3 is TGTGCCTCCCGGACAGGGACTGGAAACACCATATATTTT.

This chain joins TRBV15 and TRBJ2-5; a weak D match, TRBD2 (6 bases). The CDR3 sequence is 14 residues long. V was trimmed by 5 bases and J by 1 base, leaving 11 bases between them. Germline CDR1 reads LNHNV; CDR2 reads YYDKDF (reference sequence). The CDR3 spells CATSAGQIQETQYF. CDR3 nucleotides: TGTGCCACCAGCGCGGGGCAGATCCAAGAGACCCAGTACTTC.

The V call is TRBV5-4, the J call TRBJ1-2; a possible D gene is TRBD1 (5 bases). From germline, CDR1 is SGHNT and CDR2 YYREEE (reference sequence). CDR3 size: 15 residues. Trimming shortened V by 5 bases and J by 0 bases, and 14 bases separated the two germline ends. DNA for the CDR3: TGTGCCAGCAGACATCACAGGAATCCTAACTATGGCTACACCTTC. Protein sequence: CASRHHRNPNYGYTF.

This chain links TRBV10-3 with TRBJ1-2; D remains unclear. Per germline, CDR1 ENHRY and CDR2 SYGVKD. The CDR3 is made up of 13 amino acids. V shed 7 bases and J shed 1 base, with 10 bases lying between them. The CDR3 is CAITPGLNYGYTF. The CDR3 DNA reads TGTGCCATCACGCCTGGCCTTAACTATGGCTACACCTTC.

The rearrangement links TRBV27 to TRBJ2-7, with 8 bases that match TRBD1. Germline trimming cut 6 bases from V and 0 bases from J; bases unmatched to any gene: 7. CDR1 is MNHEY and CDR2 is SMNVEV in the germline V gene (reference sequence). The CDR3 covers 15 residues. The CDR3 loop reads CASSLTGAYSYEQYF. The CDR3 DNA is TGTGCCAGCAGCCTGACAGGGGCGTACTCCTACGAGCAGTACTTC.

This clone was picked up a small number of times. Relative to the germline gene, one junction end is altered; a read error may explain this. The V call is TRBV5-1, the J call TRBJ2-3, with 7 bases identical to TRBD1. This CDR3 comprises 16 residues. Germline loops: CDR1 SGHRS, CDR2 YFSETQ. The CDR3 is CASSLGDRPRGDTQYF. Here the CDR3 DNA reads TGTGCCAGCAGCTTGGGGGACAGACCCCGCGGAGATACGCAGTATTTT.

The rearrangement links TRBV18 to TRBJ2-5, with D possibly matching TRBD1 (5 bases). V gave up 0 bases and J gave up 3 bases, with 8 bases separating them. The V gene's germline CDR1 is KGHSH and CDR2 LQKENI. CDR3 size: 14 residues. Here the CDR3 reads CASSPPSREETQYF. CDR3 DNA: TGTGCCAGCTCACCACCGAGCAGGGAAGAGACCCAGTACTTC.

This clone is a singleton in its sample. V and J are TRBV5-8 and TRBJ1-3, with D unresolved. CDR3 length: 16 amino acids. V was pared by 5 bases and J by 2 bases, with 17 bases between. Germline values: CDR1 SGHTS, CDR2 YDEGEE. The CDR3, as DNA: TGTGCCAGCAGACAGCTGATTTTTCAGACTGGAAACACCATATATTTT. This codes for CASRQLIFQTGNTIYF.

The V gene is TRBV6-6, the J gene TRBJ2-2; the match to TRBD1 covers 10 bases. Germline CDR1 MNHNY, CDR2 SVGAGI (reference sequence). V lost 6 bases to trimming and J lost 6 bases; unmatched junction nucleotides: 4. The CDR3 is made up of 14 amino acids. CDR3 sequence (DNA): TGTGCCAGCAGACCCGACAGGGGGCCCGGGGAGCTGTTTTTT. Its translation is CASRPDRGPGELFF.

This chain uses TRBV5-1 with TRBJ2-3; D gene unclear. Germline values: CDR1 SGHRS, CDR2 YFSETQ. The length of the CDR3 is 15 residues. The V gene lost 5 bases and the J gene lost 4 bases, with 17 bases spanning the gap. CDR3 region: CASSGPIHSADTQYF. The CDR3 bases are TGCGCCAGCAGTGGGCCCATTCATAGTGCAGATACGCAGTATTTT.

Remarks on this clone: The junction and the germline gene differ at one end; a read error may be behind it. This sequence joins TRBV9 and TRBJ2-7; a possible D gene is TRBD1 (6 bases). CDR3 length: 15 residues. Germline loops: CDR1 SGDLS, CDR2 YYNGEE. For the CDR3, the DNA is TGTGCCAGCAGCCCCGGCCAGGGGAATCCCTACGAGCACTACTTC. It specifies CASSPGQGNPYEHYF.

The chain recombines TRBV5-1 with TRBJ2-3; D is perhaps TRBD1 or TRBD2 (6 bases each). V was clipped by 4 bases and J by 4 bases, with 16 bases between them. This CDR3 is built from 15 residues. The germline V gene has CDR1 SGHRS and CDR2 YFSETQ. The CDR3 here is CASSVTGRHADTQYF. CDR3 in DNA: TGCGCCAGCAGCGTAACAGGGAGGCACGCAGATACGCAGTATTTT.

The rearrangement uses TRBV5-1 and TRBJ2-3; 8 bases map to TRBD1. The V gene end was trimmed by 4 bases and the J gene end by 3 bases; junction bases not matched to a gene: 10. In germline, CDR1 is SGHRS, CDR2 YFSETQ. The CDR3 contains 16 residues. Here the CDR3 DNA reads TGCGCCAGCAGCGGTATGACAGGGGTCGGTACAGATACGCAGTATTTT. It encodes CASSGMTGVGTDTQYF.

The chain joins TRBV7-6 to TRBJ2-3; possibly TRBD1 or TRBD2 for D (6 bases each). Germline loops: CDR1 SGHVS, CDR2 FNYEAQ. V was shortened by 5 bases and J by 2 bases, with 11 bases between the two germline ends. The CDR3 sequence is 14 residues long. The CDR3 bases are TGTGCCAGCAGCCGCGGGACATTCACAGATACGCAGTATTTT. Protein sequence: CASSRGTFTDTQYF.

The chain joins TRBV7-2 to TRBJ2-7, with 9 bases identical to TRBD1. The CDR3 is 15 residues long. In germline, CDR1 is SGHTA, CDR2 FQGNSA. V lost 3 bases, J lost 3 bases, and 6 bases stayed unmatched. The CDR3 nucleotides are TGTGCCAGCAGCTTTCGGCGGGGACAGGGCTACGAGCAGTACTTC. It specifies CASSFRRGQGYEQYF.

V usage is TRBV14 and J usage is TRBJ1-2; TRBD1 agrees at 8 bases. Germline CDR1 reads SGHDN; CDR2 reads FVKESK. The CDR3 consists of 15 residues. V trimming: 1 base; J trimming: 8 bases; junction bases outside the gene matches: 9. CDR3 sequence (DNA): TGTGCCAGCAGCCAAGTTACCAGGGGGCTCCAAGGCTACACCTTC. It yields the protein CASSQVTRGLQGYTF.

The chain links TRBV5-6 to TRBJ1-3; 10 bases fit TRBD1. Germline loops: CDR1 SGHDT, CDR2 YYEEEE. This CDR3 region has 16 residues. Trimming took 1 base from V and 11 from J; bases not matched to a gene: 12. This chain's CDR3 is CASSLSLRDRGLPIYF. CDR3 in DNA: TGTGCCAGCAGCTTGTCTCTGAGGGACAGGGGTCTCCCCATATATTTT.

The chain uses TRBV18 and TRBJ2-4; 8 nucleotides match TRBD2. The V gene end was trimmed by 0 bases and the J gene end by 11 bases; junction bases not matched to a gene: 15. The CDR3 has 17 residues. From germline, CDR1 is KGHSH and CDR2 LQKENI. The CDR3 DNA is TGTGCCAGCTCACCACCAACTCCGGGACTAGACACATTTGTTCAGTACTTC. Protein sequence: CASSPPTPGLDTFVQYF.

The chain's CDR3 is CASSNPRASNTEAFF. The DNA of the CDR3 is TGTGCCAGCAGCAACCCCCGGGCTTCGAACACTGAAGCTTTCTTT. The chain recombines TRBV13 with TRBJ1-1; D is ambiguous. V was pared by 5 bases and J by 1 base, with 14 bases between. The germline CDR1 and CDR2 sequences are PRHDT and FYEKMQ (reference sequence). The CDR3 runs to 15 residues. The full variable domain, completed using reference TRBV13 and TRBJ1-1, is AAGVIQSPRHLIKEKRETATLKCYPIPRHDTVYWYQQGPGQDPQFLISFYEKMQSDKGSIPDRFSAQQFSDYHSELNMSSLELGDSALYFCASSNPRASNTEAFFGQGTRLTVV.

This chain uses TRBV7-2 with TRBJ1-1; D is uncertain. The CDR3 sequence is 11 residues long. CDR1 and CDR2 from the germline V gene are SGHTA and FQGNSA. Trimming shortened V by 3 bases and J by 4 bases, and 3 bases separated the two germline ends. CDR3 residues: CASSFSTEAFF. The CDR3 nucleotides are TGTGCCAGCAGCTTCTCCACTGAAGCTTTCTTT.